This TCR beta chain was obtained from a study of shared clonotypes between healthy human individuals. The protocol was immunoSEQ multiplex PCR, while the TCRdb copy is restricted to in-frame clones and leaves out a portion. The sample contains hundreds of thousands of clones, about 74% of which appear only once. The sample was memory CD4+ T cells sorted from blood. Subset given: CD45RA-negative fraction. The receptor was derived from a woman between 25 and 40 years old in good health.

CDR3 nucleotides: TGCAGCGTGAGATCCGGGACAGCGAACACTGAAGCTTTCTTT. This codes for CSVRSGTANTEAFF. The chain carries TRBV29-1 and TRBJ1-1; 7 bases align to TRBD1. J gave up 1 base and V 6 bases, and 8 bases lay outside the gene matches. Germline CDR1 SQVTM, CDR2 ANQGSEA. The CDR3 length is 14 residues. The full variable domain, its missing parts supplied by reference TRBV29-1 and TRBJ1-1, is SAVISQKPSRDICQRGTSLTIQCQVDSQVTMMFWYRQQPGQSLTLIATANQGSEATYESGFVIDKFPISRPNLTFSTLTVSNMSPEDSSIYLCSVRSGTANTEAFFGQGTRLTVV.